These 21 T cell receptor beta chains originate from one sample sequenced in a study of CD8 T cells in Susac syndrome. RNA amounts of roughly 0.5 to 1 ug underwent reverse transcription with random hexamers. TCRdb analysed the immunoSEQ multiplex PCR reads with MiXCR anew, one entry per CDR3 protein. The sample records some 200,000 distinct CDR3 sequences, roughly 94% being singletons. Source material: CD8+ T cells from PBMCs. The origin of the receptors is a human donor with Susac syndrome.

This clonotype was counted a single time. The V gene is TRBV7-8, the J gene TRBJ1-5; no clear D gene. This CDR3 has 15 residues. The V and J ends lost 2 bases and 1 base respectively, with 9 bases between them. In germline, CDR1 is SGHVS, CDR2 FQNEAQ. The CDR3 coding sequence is TGTGCCAGCAGCTTAATGCATCGGAGCAATCAGCCCCAGCATTTT. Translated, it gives CASSLMHRSNQPQHF.

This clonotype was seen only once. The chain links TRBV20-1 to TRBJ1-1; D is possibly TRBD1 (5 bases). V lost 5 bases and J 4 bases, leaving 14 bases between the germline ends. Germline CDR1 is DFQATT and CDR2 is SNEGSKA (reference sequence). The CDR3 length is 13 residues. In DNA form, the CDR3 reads TGCAGTGCTGTTTTGGGGGAAATCACTGAAGCTTTCTTT. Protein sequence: CSAVLGEITEAFF.

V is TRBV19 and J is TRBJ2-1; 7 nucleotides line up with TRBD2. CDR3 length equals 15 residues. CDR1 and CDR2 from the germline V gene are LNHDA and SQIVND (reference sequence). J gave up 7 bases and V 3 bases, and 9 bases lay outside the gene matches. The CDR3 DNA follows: TGTGCCAGTAGTATCGGAGGGAGGGCCGAGAATGAGCAGTTCTTC. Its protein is CASSIGGRAENEQFF.

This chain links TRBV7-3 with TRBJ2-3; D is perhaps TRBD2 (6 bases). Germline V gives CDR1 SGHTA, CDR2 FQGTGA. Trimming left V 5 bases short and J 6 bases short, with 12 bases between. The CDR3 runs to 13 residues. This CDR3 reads CASSLFRGDTQYF. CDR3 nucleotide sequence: TGTGCCAGCAGCCTCTTTCGGGGGGATACGCAGTATTTT. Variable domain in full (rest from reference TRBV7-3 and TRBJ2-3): GAGVSQTPSNKVTEKGKYVELRCDPISGHTALYWYRQSLGQGPEFLIYFQGTGAADDSGLPNDRFFAVRPEGSVSTLKIQRTERGDSAVYLCASSLFRGDTQYFGPGTRLTVL.

CDR3 bases: TGTGCCACCAGCAGAGAGGCAGGGGGCCACTATGGCTACACCTTC. Its protein product is CATSREAGGHYGYTF. The V gene is TRBV15, the J gene TRBJ1-2, with 8 bases that match TRBD1. V lost 0 bases to trimming and J lost 3 bases; unmatched junction nucleotides: 3. The CDR3 has 15 amino acids. CDR1 is LNHNV, CDR2 YYDKDF, per germline (reference sequence).

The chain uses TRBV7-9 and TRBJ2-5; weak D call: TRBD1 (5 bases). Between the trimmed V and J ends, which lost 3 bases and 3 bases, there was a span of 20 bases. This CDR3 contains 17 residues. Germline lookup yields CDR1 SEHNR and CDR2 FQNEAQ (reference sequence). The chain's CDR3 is CASSFSFLDRPEETQYF. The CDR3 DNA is TGTGCCAGCAGCTTCTCCTTCCTTGACAGACCTGAAGAGACCCAGTACTTC.

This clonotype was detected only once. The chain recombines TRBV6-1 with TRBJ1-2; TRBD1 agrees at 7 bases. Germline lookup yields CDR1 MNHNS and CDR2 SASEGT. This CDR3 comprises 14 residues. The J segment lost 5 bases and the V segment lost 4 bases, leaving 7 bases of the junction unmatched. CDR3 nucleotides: TGTGCCAGCAGTGCTGACAGGGTCTTATATGGCTACACCTTC. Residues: CASSADRVLYGYTF.

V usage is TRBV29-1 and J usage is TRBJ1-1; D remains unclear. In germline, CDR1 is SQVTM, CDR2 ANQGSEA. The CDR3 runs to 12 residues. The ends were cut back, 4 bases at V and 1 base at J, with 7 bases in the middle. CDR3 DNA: TGCAGCGTTGGAGACTGGAACACTGAAGCTTTCTTT. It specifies CSVGDWNTEAFF.

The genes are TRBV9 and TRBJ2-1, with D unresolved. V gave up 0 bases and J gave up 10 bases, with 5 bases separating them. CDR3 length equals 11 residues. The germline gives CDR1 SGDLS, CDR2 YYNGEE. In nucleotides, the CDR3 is TGTGCCAGCAGCGTAGCGACGGAGCAGTTCTTC. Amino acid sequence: CASSVATEQFF.

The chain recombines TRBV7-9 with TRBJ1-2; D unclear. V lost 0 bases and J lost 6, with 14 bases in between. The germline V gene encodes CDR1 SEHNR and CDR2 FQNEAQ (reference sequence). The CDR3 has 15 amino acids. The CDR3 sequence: CASSLALRSEDGYTF. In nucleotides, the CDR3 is TGTGCCAGCAGCTTAGCGCTAAGGTCAGAAGATGGCTACACCTTC.

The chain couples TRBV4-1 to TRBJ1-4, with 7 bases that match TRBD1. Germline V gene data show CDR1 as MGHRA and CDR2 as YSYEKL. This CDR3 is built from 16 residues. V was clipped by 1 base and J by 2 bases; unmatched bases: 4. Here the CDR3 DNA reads TGCGCCAGCAGCCAAGGACAGGGCCTGACTAATGAAAAACTGTTTTTT. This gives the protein CASSQGQGLTNEKLFF.

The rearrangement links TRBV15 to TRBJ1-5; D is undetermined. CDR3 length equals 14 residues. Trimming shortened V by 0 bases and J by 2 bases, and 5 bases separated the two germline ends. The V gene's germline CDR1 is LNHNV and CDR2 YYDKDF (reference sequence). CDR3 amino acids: CATSRDVGNQPQHF. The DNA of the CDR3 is TGTGCCACCAGCAGAGATGTAGGCAATCAGCCCCAGCATTTT.

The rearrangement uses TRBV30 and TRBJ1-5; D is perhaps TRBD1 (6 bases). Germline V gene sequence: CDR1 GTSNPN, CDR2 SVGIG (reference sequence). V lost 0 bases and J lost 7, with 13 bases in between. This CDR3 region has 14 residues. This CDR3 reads CAWSVGGIEQPQHF. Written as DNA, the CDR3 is TGTGCCTGGAGTGTAGGGGGGATAGAGCAGCCCCAGCATTTT.

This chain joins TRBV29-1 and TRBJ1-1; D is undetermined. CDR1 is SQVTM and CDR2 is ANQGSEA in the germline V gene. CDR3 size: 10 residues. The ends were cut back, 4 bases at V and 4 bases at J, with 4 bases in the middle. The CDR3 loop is CSVVSTEAFF. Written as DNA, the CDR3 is TGCAGCGTTGTTAGCACTGAAGCTTTCTTT.

CDR3 region: CAISDRGVTYNEQFF. The CDR3, as DNA: TGTGCCATCAGTGATCGGGGGGTGACCTACAATGAGCAGTTCTTC. This sequence joins TRBV10-3 and TRBJ2-1; 7 bases are a match to TRBD2. With V trimmed by 3 bases and J by 2 bases, 4 bases remained unmatched. Germline V CDR1 and CDR2: ENHRY, SYGVKD. This CDR3 comprises 15 residues.

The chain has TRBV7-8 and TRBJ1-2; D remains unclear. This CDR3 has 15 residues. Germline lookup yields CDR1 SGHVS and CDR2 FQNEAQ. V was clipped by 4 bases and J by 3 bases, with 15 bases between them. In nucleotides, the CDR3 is TGTGCCAGCAGCTCCGACCGGGAGGCGGACTATGGCTACACCTTC. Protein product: CASSSDREADYGYTF.

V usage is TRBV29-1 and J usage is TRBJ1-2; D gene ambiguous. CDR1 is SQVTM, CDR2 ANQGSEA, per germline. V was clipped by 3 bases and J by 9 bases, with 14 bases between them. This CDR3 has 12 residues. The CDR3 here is CSVDSPTESYTF. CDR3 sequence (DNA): TGCAGCGTTGACAGTCCCACCGAGAGCTACACCTTC.

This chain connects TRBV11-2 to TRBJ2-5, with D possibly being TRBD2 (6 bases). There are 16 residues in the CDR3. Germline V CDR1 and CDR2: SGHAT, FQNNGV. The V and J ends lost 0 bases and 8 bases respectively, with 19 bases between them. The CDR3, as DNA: TGTGCCAGCAGCTTAGAGGACCGGACTACTGTCGAAACCCAGTACTTC. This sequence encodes CASSLEDRTTVETQYF. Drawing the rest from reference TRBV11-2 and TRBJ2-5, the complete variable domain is EAGVAQSPRYKIIEKRQSVAFWCNPISGHATLYWYQQILGQGPKLLIQFQNNGVVDDSQLPKDRFSAERLKGVDSTLKIQPAKLEDSAVYLCASSLEDRTTVETQYFGPGTRLLVL.

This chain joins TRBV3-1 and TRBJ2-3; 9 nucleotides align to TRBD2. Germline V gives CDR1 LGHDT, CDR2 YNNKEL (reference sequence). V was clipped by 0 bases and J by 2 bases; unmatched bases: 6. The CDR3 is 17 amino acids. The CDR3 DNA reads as TGTGCCAGCAGCCAAGATAGCCTAGCGGGAACCACAGATACGCAGTATTTT. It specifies CASSQDSLAGTTDTQYF.

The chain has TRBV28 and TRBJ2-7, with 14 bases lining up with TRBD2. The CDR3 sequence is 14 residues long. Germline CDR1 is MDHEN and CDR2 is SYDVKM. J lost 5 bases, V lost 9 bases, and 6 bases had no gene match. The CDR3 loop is CASRTSGRPNEQYF. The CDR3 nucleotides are TGTGCCAGTAGGACTAGCGGGAGGCCCAACGAGCAGTACTTC.

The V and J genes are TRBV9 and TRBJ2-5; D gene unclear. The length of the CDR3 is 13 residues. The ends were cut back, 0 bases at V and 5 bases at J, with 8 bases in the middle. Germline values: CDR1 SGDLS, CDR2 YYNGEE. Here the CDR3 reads CASSVDVGETQYF. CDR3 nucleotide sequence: TGTGCCAGCAGCGTAGATGTGGGGGAGACCCAGTACTTC.